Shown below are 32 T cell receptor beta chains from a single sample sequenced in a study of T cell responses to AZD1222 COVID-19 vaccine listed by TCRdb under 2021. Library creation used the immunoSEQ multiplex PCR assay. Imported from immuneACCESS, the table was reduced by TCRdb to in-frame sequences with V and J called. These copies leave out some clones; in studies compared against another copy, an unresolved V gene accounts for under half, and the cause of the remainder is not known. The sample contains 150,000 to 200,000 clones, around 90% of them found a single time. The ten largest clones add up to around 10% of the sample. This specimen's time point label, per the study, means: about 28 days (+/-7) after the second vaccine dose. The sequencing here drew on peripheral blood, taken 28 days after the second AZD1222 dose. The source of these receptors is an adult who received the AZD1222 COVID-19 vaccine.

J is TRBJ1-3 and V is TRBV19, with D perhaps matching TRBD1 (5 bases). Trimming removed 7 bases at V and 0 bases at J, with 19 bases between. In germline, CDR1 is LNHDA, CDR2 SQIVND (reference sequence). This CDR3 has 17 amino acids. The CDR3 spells CASTPSGQGFSGNTIYF. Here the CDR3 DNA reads TGTGCCAGTACTCCCTCCGGGCAGGGATTCTCTGGAAACACCATATATTTT.

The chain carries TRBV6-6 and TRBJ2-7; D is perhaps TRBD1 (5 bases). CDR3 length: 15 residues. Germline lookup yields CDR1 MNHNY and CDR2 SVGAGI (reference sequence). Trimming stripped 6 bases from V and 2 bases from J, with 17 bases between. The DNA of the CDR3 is TGTGCCAGCAGCACTGTAGTCAGGGTCACCTACGAGCAGTACTTC. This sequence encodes CASSTVVRVTYEQYF.

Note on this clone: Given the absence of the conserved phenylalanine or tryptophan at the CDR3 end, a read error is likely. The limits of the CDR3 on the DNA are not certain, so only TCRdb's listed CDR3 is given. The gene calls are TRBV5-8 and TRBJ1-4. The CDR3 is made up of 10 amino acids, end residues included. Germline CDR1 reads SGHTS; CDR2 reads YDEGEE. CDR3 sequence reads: CASSLGAAAL.

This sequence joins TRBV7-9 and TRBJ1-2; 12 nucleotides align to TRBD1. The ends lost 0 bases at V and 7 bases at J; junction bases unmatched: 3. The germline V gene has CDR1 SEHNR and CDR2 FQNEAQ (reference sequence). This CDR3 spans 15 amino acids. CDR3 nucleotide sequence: TGTGCCAGCAGCTTAGCGGGACAGGGGGCTGGTGGCTACACCTTC. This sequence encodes CASSLAGQGAGGYTF.

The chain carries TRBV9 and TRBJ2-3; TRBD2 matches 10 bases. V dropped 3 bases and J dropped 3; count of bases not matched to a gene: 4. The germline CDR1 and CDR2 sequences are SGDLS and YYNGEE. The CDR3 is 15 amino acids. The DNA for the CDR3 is TGTGCCAGCAGCGCCCTTAGCGGGGGGACAGATACGCAGTATTTT. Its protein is CASSALSGGTDTQYF.

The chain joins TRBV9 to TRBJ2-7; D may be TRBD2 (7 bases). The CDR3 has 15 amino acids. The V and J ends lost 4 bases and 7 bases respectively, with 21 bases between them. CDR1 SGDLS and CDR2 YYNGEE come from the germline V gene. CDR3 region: CASSLRGAEDAEQYF. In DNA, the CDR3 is TGTGCCAGCAGCCTTCGGGGGGCGGAAGACGCTGAGCAGTACTTC.

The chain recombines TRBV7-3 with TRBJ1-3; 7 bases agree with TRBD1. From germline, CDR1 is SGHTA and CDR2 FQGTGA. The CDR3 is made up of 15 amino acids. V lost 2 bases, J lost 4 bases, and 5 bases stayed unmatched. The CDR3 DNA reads TGTGCCAGCAGCTTACTACCGGACAGGGGAAACACCATATATTTT. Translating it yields CASSLLPDRGNTIYF.

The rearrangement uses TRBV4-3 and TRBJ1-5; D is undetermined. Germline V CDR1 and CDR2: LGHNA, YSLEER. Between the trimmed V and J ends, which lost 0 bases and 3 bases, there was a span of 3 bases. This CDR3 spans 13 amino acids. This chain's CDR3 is CASSQDYNQPQHF. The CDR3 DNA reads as TGCGCCAGCAGCCAAGATTACAATCAGCCCCAGCATTTT.

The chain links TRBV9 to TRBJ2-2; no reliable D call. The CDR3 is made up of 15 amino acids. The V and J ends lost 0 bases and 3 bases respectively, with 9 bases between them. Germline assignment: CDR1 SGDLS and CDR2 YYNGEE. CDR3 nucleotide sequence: TGTGCCAGCAGCGTAGAGCTTAGGTACACCGGGGAGCTGTTTTTT. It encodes CASSVELRYTGELFF.

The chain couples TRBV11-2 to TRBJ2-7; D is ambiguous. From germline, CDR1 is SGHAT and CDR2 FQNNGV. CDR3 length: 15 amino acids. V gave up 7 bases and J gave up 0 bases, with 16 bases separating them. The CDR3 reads CASKSTKEFSYEQYF. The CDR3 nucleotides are TGTGCCAGCAAAAGCACCAAGGAATTCTCCTACGAGCAGTACTTC.

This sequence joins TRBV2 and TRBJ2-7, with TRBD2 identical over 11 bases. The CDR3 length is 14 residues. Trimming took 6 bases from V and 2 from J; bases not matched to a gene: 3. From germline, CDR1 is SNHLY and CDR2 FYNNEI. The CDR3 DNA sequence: TGTGCCAGCAGACCTAGCGGGGGGACCTACGAGCAGTACTTC. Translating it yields CASRPSGGTYEQYF. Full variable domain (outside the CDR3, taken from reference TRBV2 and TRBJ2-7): EPEVTQTPSHQVTQMGQEVILRCVPISNHLYFYWYRQILGQKVEFLVSFYNNEISEKSEIFDDQFSVERPDGSNFTLKIRSTKLEDSAMYFCASRPSGGTYEQYFGPGTRLTVT.

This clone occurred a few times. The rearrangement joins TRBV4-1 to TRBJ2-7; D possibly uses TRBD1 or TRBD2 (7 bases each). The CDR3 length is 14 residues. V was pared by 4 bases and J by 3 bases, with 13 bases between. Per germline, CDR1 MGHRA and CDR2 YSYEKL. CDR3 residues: CASSPRGGNYEQYF. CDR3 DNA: TGCGCCAGCAGCCCCAGGGGGGGAAACTACGAGCAGTACTTC.

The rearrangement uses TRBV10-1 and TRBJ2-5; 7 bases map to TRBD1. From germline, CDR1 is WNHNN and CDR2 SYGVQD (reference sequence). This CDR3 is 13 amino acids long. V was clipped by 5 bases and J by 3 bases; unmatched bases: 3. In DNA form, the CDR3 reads TGCGCCAGCAGTAAAACAGGGGAAGAGACCCAGTACTTC. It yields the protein CASSKTGEETQYF.

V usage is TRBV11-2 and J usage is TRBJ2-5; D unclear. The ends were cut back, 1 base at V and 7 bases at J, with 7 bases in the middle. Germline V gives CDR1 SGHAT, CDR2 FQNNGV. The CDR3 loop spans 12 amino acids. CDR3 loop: CASSLVLGTQYF. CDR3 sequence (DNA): TGTGCCAGCAGCTTAGTTTTGGGGACCCAGTACTTC.

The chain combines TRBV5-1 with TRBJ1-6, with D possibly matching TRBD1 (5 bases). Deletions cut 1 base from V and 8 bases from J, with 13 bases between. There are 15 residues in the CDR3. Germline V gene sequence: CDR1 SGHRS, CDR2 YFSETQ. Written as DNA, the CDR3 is TGCGCCAGCAGCTTGATCAGGGCGGCAGATTCACCCCTCCACTTT. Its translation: CASSLIRAADSPLHF.

CDR3: CASSPQGGFSEAFF. The CDR3 DNA reads as TGTGCCAGCAGTCCGCAGGGGGGATTTTCTGAAGCTTTCTTT. V is TRBV28 and J is TRBJ1-1; TRBD1 agrees at 7 bases. This CDR3 has 14 amino acids. With V trimmed by 5 bases and J by 6 bases, 9 bases remained unmatched. Germline V gene sequence: CDR1 MDHEN, CDR2 SYDVKM.

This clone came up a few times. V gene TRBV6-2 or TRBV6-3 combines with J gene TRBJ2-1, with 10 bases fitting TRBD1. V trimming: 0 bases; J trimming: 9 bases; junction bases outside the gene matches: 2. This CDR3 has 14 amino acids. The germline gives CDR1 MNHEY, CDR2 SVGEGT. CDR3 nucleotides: TGTGCCAGCAGTTACTCGGGACAGGGGAGTGAGCAGTTCTTC. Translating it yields CASSYSGQGSEQFF.

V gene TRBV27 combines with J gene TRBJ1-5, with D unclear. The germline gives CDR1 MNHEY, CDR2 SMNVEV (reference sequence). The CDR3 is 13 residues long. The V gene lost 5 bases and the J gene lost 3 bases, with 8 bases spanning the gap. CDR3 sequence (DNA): TGTGCCAGCAGTGAAAATGTCAATCAGCCCCAGCATTTT. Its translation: CASSENVNQPQHF.

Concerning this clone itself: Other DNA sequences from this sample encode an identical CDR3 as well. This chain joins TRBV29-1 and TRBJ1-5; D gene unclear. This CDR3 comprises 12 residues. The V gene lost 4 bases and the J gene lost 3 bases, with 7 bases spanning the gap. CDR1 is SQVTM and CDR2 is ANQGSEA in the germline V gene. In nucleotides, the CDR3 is TGCAGCGTTGGGCAGGACAATCAGCCCCAGCATTTT. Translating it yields CSVGQDNQPQHF.

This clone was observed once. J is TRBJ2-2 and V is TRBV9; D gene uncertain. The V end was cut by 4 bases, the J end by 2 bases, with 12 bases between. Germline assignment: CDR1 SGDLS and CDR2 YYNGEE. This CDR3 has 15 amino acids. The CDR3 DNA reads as TGTGCCAGCAGCCCCCGATTCGAAAACACCGGGGAGCTGTTTTTT. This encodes CASSPRFENTGELFF.

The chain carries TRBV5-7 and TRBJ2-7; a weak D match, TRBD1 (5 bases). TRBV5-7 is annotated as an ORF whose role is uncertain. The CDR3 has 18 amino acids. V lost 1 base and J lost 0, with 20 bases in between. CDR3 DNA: TGTGCCAGCAGCTTGATCCCCCCAGGGCCAAGACCCTCCTACGAGCAGTACTTC. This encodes CASSLIPPGPRPSYEQYF.

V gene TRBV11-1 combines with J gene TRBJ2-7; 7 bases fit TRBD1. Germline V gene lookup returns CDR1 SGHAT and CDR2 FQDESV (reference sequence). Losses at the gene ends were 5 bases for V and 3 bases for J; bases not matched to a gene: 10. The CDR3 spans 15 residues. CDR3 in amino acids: CASSLYRDSLYEQYF. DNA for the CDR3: TGTGCCAGCAGCCTATACCGGGACAGCCTCTACGAGCAGTACTTC.

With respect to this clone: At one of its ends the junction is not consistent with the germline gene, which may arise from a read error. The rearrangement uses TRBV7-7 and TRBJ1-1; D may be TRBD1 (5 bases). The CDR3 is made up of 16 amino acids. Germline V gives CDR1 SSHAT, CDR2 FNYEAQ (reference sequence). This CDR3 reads CASSSRPGTENTEAFF. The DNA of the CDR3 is TGTGCTAGCAGCTCCCGTCCCGGGACTGAGAACACTGAAGCTTTCTTT.

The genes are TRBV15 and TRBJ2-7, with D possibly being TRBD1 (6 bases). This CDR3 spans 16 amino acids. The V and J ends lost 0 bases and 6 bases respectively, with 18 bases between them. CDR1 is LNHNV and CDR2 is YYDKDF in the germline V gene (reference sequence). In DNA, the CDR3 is TGTGCCACCAGCAGAGACCTGAGTACAGGGTGGGGCGAGCAGTACTTC. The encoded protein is CATSRDLSTGWGEQYF.

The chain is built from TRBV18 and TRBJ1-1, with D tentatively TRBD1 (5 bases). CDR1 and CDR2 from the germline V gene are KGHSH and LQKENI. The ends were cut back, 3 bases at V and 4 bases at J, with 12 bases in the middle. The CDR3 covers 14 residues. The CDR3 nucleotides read TGTGCCAGCTCACCGGGGGATACGGGCACTGAAGCTTTCTTT. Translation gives CASSPGDTGTEAFF.

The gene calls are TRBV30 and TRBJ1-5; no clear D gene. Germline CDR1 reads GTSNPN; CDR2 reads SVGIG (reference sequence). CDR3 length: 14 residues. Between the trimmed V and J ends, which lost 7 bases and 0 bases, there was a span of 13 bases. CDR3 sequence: CAFQHGNSNQPQHF. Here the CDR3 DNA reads TGTGCCTTCCAGCACGGGAATAGCAATCAGCCCCAGCATTTT.

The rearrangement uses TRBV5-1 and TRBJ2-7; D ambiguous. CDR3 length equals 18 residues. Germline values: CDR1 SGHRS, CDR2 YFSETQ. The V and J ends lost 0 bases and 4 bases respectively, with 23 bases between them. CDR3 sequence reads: CASSLEGRFSAQPYEQYF. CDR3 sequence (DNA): TGCGCCAGCAGCTTGGAAGGGCGCTTCTCAGCACAGCCTTACGAGCAGTACTTC.

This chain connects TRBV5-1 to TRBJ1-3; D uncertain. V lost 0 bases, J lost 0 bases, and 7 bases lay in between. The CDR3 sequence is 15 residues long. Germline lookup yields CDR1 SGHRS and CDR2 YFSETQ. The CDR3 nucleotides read TGCGCCAGCAGCTTGGATCTGAGCTCTGGAAACACCATATATTTT. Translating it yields CASSLDLSSGNTIYF. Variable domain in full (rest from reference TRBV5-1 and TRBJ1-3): KAGVTQTPRYLIKTRGQQVTLSCSPISGHRSVSWYQQTPGQGLQFLFEYFSETQRNKGNFPGRFSGRQFSNSRSEMNVSTLELGDSALYLCASSLDLSSGNTIYFGEGSWLTVV.

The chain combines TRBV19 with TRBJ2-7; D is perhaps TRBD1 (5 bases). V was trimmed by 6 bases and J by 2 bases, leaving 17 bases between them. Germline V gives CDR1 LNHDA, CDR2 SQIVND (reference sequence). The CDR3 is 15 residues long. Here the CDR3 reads CASSYLISGTYEQYF. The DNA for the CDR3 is TGTGCCAGTAGCTATCTAATTTCAGGGACCTACGAGCAGTACTTC.

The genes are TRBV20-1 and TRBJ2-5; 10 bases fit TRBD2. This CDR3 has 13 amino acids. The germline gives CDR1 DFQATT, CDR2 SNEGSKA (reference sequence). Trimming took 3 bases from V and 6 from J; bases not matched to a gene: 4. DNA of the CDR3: TGCAGTGCTAGTCTAGCGGGGGCGAAGACCCAGTACTTC. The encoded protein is CSASLAGAKTQYF.

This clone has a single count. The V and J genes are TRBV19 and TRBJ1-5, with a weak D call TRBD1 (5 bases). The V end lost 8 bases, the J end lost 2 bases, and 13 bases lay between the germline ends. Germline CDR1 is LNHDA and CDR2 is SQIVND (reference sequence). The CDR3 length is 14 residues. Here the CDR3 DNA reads TGTGCCAGTTCAGGGATATTAGGCAATCAGCCCCAGCATTTT. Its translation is CASSGILGNQPQHF.

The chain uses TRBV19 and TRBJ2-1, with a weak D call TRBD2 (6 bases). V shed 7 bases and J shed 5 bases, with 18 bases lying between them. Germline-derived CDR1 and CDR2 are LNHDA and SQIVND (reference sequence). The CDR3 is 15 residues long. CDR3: CASIGGSTINNEQFF. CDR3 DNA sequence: TGTGCCAGTATCGGAGGGTCGACCATAAACAATGAGCAGTTCTTC.